The 7 T cell receptor beta chains below come from one sample, sequenced in a study of blood T cell repertoires in COVID-19. Generated by immunoSEQ multiplex PCR, the TCRdb table keeps only in-frame clones and is missing some. The sample consists of about 150,000 clones, about 88% of them appearing once. Sequencing was carried out using peripheral blood. The source of these receptors is a man aged 45-60 years who had recovered from COVID-19.

This sequence joins TRBV14 and TRBJ2-7; D possibly corresponds to TRBD2 (6 bases). The V end was cut by 0 bases, the J end by 4 bases, with 19 bases between. This CDR3 has 17 amino acids. Germline CDR1 is SGHDN and CDR2 is FVKESK. DNA for the CDR3: TGTGCCAGCAGCCAAGATCTTCCCGGGGGTTATAGGTACGAGCAGTACTTC. Protein sequence: CASSQDLPGGYRYEQYF.

The V gene is TRBV30, the J gene TRBJ1-5; weak D call: TRBD1 (6 bases). Trimming shortened V by 5 bases and J by 5 bases, and 13 bases separated the two germline ends. Germline lookup yields CDR1 GTSNPN and CDR2 SVGIG (reference sequence). The CDR3 totals 13 residues. Here the CDR3 DNA reads TGTGCCTGGGCACTCAGGGGCTATCAGCCCCAGCATTTT. It is translated as CAWALRGYQPQHF.

The CDR3 coding sequence is TGCGCCAGCAGCCACCTAGGAAGCGATTTAGCTTTCTTT. It translates to CASSHLGSDLAFF. The V and J genes are TRBV4-1 and TRBJ1-1; D unresolved. The CDR3 totals 13 residues. Germline V CDR1 and CDR2: MGHRA, YSYEKL. V dropped 3 bases and J dropped 10 bases, with 15 bases sitting between them.

The V and J genes are TRBV19 and TRBJ2-2, with D hard to call. CDR3 size: 14 residues. In germline, CDR1 is LNHDA, CDR2 SQIVND (reference sequence). The V end was cut by 5 bases, the J end by 5 bases, with 12 bases between. The CDR3 nucleotides are TGTGCCAGTAGTCAGTTAGCCCGAACCGGGGAGCTGTTTTTT. Amino acids: CASSQLARTGELFF.

The chain joins TRBV6-5 to TRBJ1-3, with D possibly TRBD1 on 6 matching bases. The CDR3 runs to 15 residues. Between the trimmed V and J ends, which lost 7 bases and 0 bases, there was a span of 13 bases. Germline lookup yields CDR1 MNHEY and CDR2 SVGAGI. The DNA of the CDR3 is TGTGCCAGCACCCAACGGGGGGCCTCTGGAAACACCATATATTTT. It specifies CASTQRGASGNTIYF.

The chain employs TRBV9 and TRBJ2-5; 7 positions match TRBD1. Germline V gene data show CDR1 as SGDLS and CDR2 as YYNGEE. V lost 3 bases, J lost 1 base, and 12 bases stayed unmatched. The CDR3 runs 17 residues. The CDR3 DNA sequence: TGTGCCAGCAGCGCTTCCACAGGGGCGAGGACCCAAGAGACCCAGTACTTC. Protein: CASSASTGARTQETQYF.

The chain combines TRBV19 with TRBJ1-5, with 10 bases lining up with TRBD1. CDR3 length: 15 amino acids. After removal of 7 bases from V and 2 bases from J, the junction contained 5 bases not matched to a gene. Germline V gives CDR1 LNHDA, CDR2 SQIVND (reference sequence). The CDR3 DNA follows: TGTGCCAGTATCACCGGGACAGGGGGCAATCAGCCCCAGCATTTT. As protein: CASITGTGGNQPQHF. Combining the CDR3 with reference TRBV19 and TRBJ1-5 gives the whole variable domain DGGITQSPKYLFRKEGQNVTLSCEQNLNHDAMYWYRQDPGQGLRLIYYSQIVNDFQKGDIAEGYSVSREKKESFPLTVTSAQKNPTAFYLCASITGTGGNQPQHFGDGTRLSIL.